This T cell receptor beta chain derives from a study of T-cell reconstitution after alpha-beta-depleted transplantation in children. Unique molecular identifiers were incorporated into the prepared TCRbeta library. MiXCR, run by TCRdb on the PCR reads, gives a single entry per CDR3 protein. The repertoire holds more than 450,000 distinct CDR3 sequences, with about a sixth as singletons. The CDR3 contains 17 residues. Trimming removed 1 base at V and 3 bases at J, with 19 bases between. CDR1 and CDR2 from the germline V gene are SGHRS and YFSETQ. The sample in question was PBMCs from the stem cell graft donor, obtained from the stem cell graft. The TCR comes from a human donor who donated a stem cell graft to a child with acute lymphoblastic leukemia. The J gene is TRBJ1-2, the V gene TRBV5-1; no firm D call. The CDR3 DNA follows: TGCGCCAGCAGCTTGAGAACCCAGGTCCTTTCTGACTATGGCTACACCTTC. Amino acids: CASSLRTQVLSDYGYTF.